A selection of T cell receptor beta chains follows, all from one sample in a study of blood T cell repertoires in COVID-19. The method was immunoSEQ multiplex PCR; TCRdb's version includes in-frame clones alone and lacks a portion of them. The sample has about 110,000 clones, 71% seen once; the top ten hold 1.8%. Sequenced input: peripheral blood. These receptors were collected from a woman between 35 and 50 years old with acute or convalescent COVID-19. Each CDR3 is given with its conserved first and last residue. The D gene is left open where the match is weak. Clone size is not always given. Where it is, it says once, few, many or a class for expanded clones.

-	TRBV27	TRBJ2-3	-	TGTGCCAGCAGTTTACTAGCGAGCACAGATACGCAGTATTTT	CASSLLASTDTQYF
-	TRBV6-5	TRBJ2-6	TRBD2	TGTGCCAGCAGGCCTACTAGCGGGGGGGCCCTTTACCTGACTTTC	CASRPTSGGALYLTF
-	TRBV28	TRBJ1-5	-	TGTGCCAGCAGTTTAGGGGCAACTCATCAGCCCCAGCATTTT	CASSLGATHQPQHF
-	TRBV2	TRBJ2-3	TRBD2	TGTGCCAGCAGTGGTCAGCGGGGAGGCACAGATACGCAGTATTTT	CASSGQRGGTDTQYF
-	TRBV11-2	TRBJ1-6	-	TGTGCCAGCAGCTTATTCCAGGGACCCCTCCACTTT	CASSLFQGPLHF
once	TRBV7-2	TRBJ2-7	TRBD2	TGTGCCAGCAGCGCGACAGCCGGGGGGTACGAGCAGTACTTC	CASSATAGGYEQYF
-	TRBV7-7	TRBJ2-3	-	TGTGCCAGCAGCTTGGGGCAGGGTCAAACAGATACGCAGTATTTT	CASSLGQGQTDTQYF
-	TRBV15	TRBJ1-2	-	TGTGCCACCAGCAGAGACCCCGGAGCGGGCGGTGGCTACACCTTC	CATSRDPGAGGGYTF
many	TRBV24-1	TRBJ2-3	TRBD1	TGTGCCACCAGTGATGGACAGGGGGCTAAGTCAGATACGCAGTATTTT	CATSDGQGAKSDTQYF
-	TRBV19	TRBJ2-1	TRBD2	TGTGCCAGTAGTCCGGGGGGGCCGGTGGTTGAGCAGTTCTTC	CASSPGGPVVEQFF
-	TRBV28	TRBJ1-6	-	TGTGCCAGCAGCCCCGAACAGGGTAATAATTCACCCCTCCACTTT	CASSPEQGNNSPLHF
-	TRBV7-2	TRBJ2-7	-	TGTGCCAGCAGCTTGCCAACAGGGACGACCTACGAGCAGTACTTC	CASSLPTGTTYEQYF
once	TRBV30	TRBJ1-6	-	TGTGCCTGTACCGGACTTAATTCACCCCTCCACTTT	CACTGLNSPLHF
-	TRBV9	TRBJ2-2	TRBD1	TGTGCCAGCAGCCGAGGGGGCCTAGTGAACACCGGGGAGCTGTTTTTT	CASSRGGLVNTGELFF
-	TRBV7-3	TRBJ2-1	-	TGTGCCAGCAGCTTAAACCCACGGAGGGCGGGCAATGAGCAGTTCTTC	CASSLNPRRAGNEQFF
once	TRBV3-1/TRBV3-2	TRBJ2-1	TRBD1	TGTGCCAGCAGCCAAGGGGACAGCTCCTACAATGAGCAGTTCTTC	CASSQGDSSYNEQFF
-	TRBV7-2	TRBJ1-4	-	TGTGCCAGCAGCTTAGGTGGAGGCGGTGAAAAACTGTTTTTT	CASSLGGGGEKLFF
-	TRBV30	TRBJ1-1	TRBD1	TGTGCCTGGAGTTCACAGGGGGACACTGAAGCTTTCTTT	CAWSSQGDTEAFF
-	TRBV28	TRBJ1-5	-	TGTGCCAGCAGTCCCAGGGATGGCAATCAGCCCCAGCATTTT	CASSPRDGNQPQHF
-	TRBV10-2	TRBJ1-5	-	TGCGCCAGTCGGCGGGGCGCGGGTCAGCCCCAGCATTTT	CASRRGAGQPQHF
once	TRBV11-2	TRBJ2-3	TRBD2	TGTGCCAGCAGCTTGAAACTAGCGGACCATACGCAGTATTTT	CASSLKLADHTQYF
-	TRBV7-9	TRBJ2-5	TRBD2	TGTGCCAGCAGCCAAAGTCCGGGACTACAAGAGACCCAGTACTTC	CASSQSPGLQETQYF
-	TRBV20-1	TRBJ1-2	TRBD1	TGCAGCGCTAGTCGGACAGGGTATGGCTATGGCTACACCTTC	CSASRTGYGYGYTF
-	TRBV30	TRBJ2-2	-	TGTGCCTGGAGTCCCTCCACGGGCGGGGAGCTGTTTTTT	CAWSPSTGGELFF
-	TRBV6-6	TRBJ1-5	-	TGTGCCAGCAGCCGACGTCCGGGATTGGGGTTGAGCAATCAGCCCCAGCATTTT	CASSRRPGLGLSNQPQHF